These 12 T cell receptor beta chains share one sample of origin, sequenced in a study of beta chain features in type 1 diabetes. Study observations and caveats: Shorter TCRB CDR3s, moderately but significantly so, were found in Type 1 diabetes patients in all four CD4+ subsets.

The study reverse transcribed the entire isolated RNA, so it sequenced expressed TCRB transcripts. Produced via immunoSEQ multiplex PCR; TCRdb's table is partial and in-frame only. There are almost 350,000 clones in the sample; around 9.7% occur only once, and approximately 1% lies in the top ten. No antigens are known for them. Material: central memory CD4+ T cells from blood. The source of these receptors is a man under 40 with type 1 diabetes.

The table lists this clone with a few counts. The chain carries TRBV7-2 and TRBJ1-2, with a possible D match to TRBD1 (6 bases). Per the germline V gene, CDR1 is SGHTA and CDR2 is FQGNSA. V was pared by 4 bases and J by 4 bases, with 16 bases between. CDR3 length: 15 amino acids. Here the CDR3 reads CASSSTRGRGYGYTF. In DNA, the CDR3 is TGTGCCAGCAGCTCCACCAGGGGAAGGGGCTATGGCTACACCTTC.

This chain connects TRBV29-1 to TRBJ2-3; 9 bases match TRBD2. V lost 7 bases, J lost 5 bases, and 10 bases stayed unmatched. Germline loops: CDR1 SQVTM, CDR2 ANQGSEA. CDR3 length equals 14 residues. The CDR3 sequence is CSGLADLPLDTQYF. Written as DNA, the CDR3 is TGCAGCGGACTAGCGGACCTCCCCCTAGATACGCAGTATTTT.

V usage is TRBV2 and J usage is TRBJ2-5; D remains ambiguous. V lost 2 bases and J lost 3, with 7 bases in between. From germline, CDR1 is SNHLY and CDR2 FYNNEI. The CDR3 length is 13 residues. CDR3 sequence reads: CASSERRKETQYF. DNA of the CDR3: TGTGCCAGCAGTGAACGGCGGAAAGAGACCCAGTACTTC.

This clone was seen a few times. V is TRBV18 and J is TRBJ2-3; the D gene could be TRBD1 or TRBD2 (5 bases each). This CDR3 comprises 13 residues. Germline assignment: CDR1 KGHSH and CDR2 LQKENI. Trimming removed 6 bases at V and 4 bases at J, with 11 bases between. The CDR3 protein is CASSKGTADTQYF. The CDR3 nucleotides are TGTGCCAGCTCGAAGGGGACCGCAGATACGCAGTATTTT.

The CDR3 loop is CASSLAGLNEEKLFF. The CDR3 DNA is TGTGCCAGCAGCTTAGCGGGACTTAACGAGGAAAAACTGTTTTTT. V is TRBV7-2 and J is TRBJ1-4, with D perhaps matching TRBD1 (5 bases). The CDR3 loop spans 15 amino acids. V lost 0 bases, J lost 8 bases, and 13 bases lay in between. The germline gives CDR1 SGHTA, CDR2 FQGNSA.

This rearrangement joins TRBV2 to TRBJ2-7; D gene unclear. The CDR3 extends over 13 amino acids. Germline CDR1 reads SNHLY; CDR2 reads FYNNEI. V was clipped by 7 bases and J by 3 bases, with 13 bases between them. The CDR3 reads CASNFEVGYEQYF. The CDR3 DNA is TGTGCCAGCAATTTTGAGGTCGGCTACGAGCAGTACTTC.

This clone has ten or more counts. The chain has TRBV4-3 and TRBJ2-2; 9 nucleotides agree with TRBD2. The V gene's germline CDR1 is LGHNA and CDR2 YSLEER. V shed 0 bases and J 3 bases; nucleotides not matched to a gene: 5. This CDR3 has 17 amino acids. CDR3 loop: CASSQDIGTSYTGELFF. CDR3 DNA: TGCGCCAGCAGCCAAGATATCGGGACTAGCTACACCGGGGAGCTGTTTTTT.

V gene TRBV10-2 combines with J gene TRBJ1-1; the match to TRBD1 covers 7 bases. CDR3 length: 14 residues. Germline V lookup: CDR1 WSHSY, CDR2 SAAADI. Unmatched junction bases numbered 5, after V lost 7 bases and J lost 0 bases. The CDR3 DNA is TGCGCCAGCATACGAGGGGGCATGAACACTGAAGCTTTCTTT. This encodes CASIRGGMNTEAFF.

This clone was observed a handful of times. The chain links TRBV29-1 to TRBJ2-7, with D possibly TRBD2 on 5 matching bases. Between the trimmed V and J ends, which lost 1 base and 7 bases, there was a span of 17 bases. Germline lookup yields CDR1 SQVTM and CDR2 ANQGSEA. CDR3 length equals 14 residues. CDR3 loop: CSVEVLAGRGEQYF. DNA of the CDR3: TGCAGCGTTGAAGTCTTGGCGGGCCGAGGGGAGCAGTACTTC.

This clone has just a few counts. V usage is TRBV18 and J usage is TRBJ2-7, with D tentatively TRBD1 (6 bases). The germline gives CDR1 KGHSH, CDR2 LQKENI. The CDR3 consists of 14 residues. V was shortened by 3 bases and J by 5 bases, with 14 bases between the two germline ends. The CDR3: CASSPLFEGDEQYF. CDR3 bases: TGTGCCAGCTCACCTCTCTTTGAGGGGGACGAGCAGTACTTC.

V and J are TRBV4-3 and TRBJ1-4, with 7 bases aligning to TRBD1. Per the germline V gene, CDR1 is LGHNA and CDR2 is YSLEER. The J segment lost 0 bases and the V segment lost 4 bases, leaving 2 bases of the junction unmatched. The CDR3 covers 15 residues. CDR3 residues: CASSRGQATNEKLFF. In DNA form, the CDR3 reads TGCGCCAGCAGCCGAGGACAGGCAACTAATGAAAAACTGTTTTTT.

The chain joins TRBV6-5 to TRBJ1-6, with D perhaps TRBD1 (5 bases). From germline, CDR1 is MNHEY and CDR2 SVGAGI. There are 14 residues in the CDR3. The ends were cut back, 6 bases at V and 9 bases at J, with 15 bases in the middle. The CDR3 region is CASSATRESSPLHF. The DNA of the CDR3 is TGTGCCAGCAGCGCGACCAGGGAAAGTTCACCCCTCCACTTT.